Shown below are 27 T cell receptor beta chains from a single sample sequenced in a study of OX40 agonist ivuxolimab in advanced cancers. Generated by immunoSEQ multiplex PCR, the TCRdb table keeps only in-frame clones and is missing some. This sample yields 77,000 or so clones, of which around 85% are seen a single time; 2% to 2.5% belongs to the top ten. This specimen was CD4+ or CD8+ T cells sorted from blood, taken in a trial of the OX40 agonist ivuxolimab. These receptor sequences come from an adult with an advanced solid tumor such as melanoma, head and neck, liver or kidney cancer.

V usage is TRBV7-2 and J usage is TRBJ2-3; D not resolved. Per germline, CDR1 SGHTA and CDR2 FQGNSA. V was cut by 4 bases and J by 6 bases, with 11 bases left in between. The length of the CDR3 is 13 residues. The CDR3, as DNA: TGTGCCAGCAGCTCAGACCGCCCGGATACGCAGTATTTT. Translating gives CASSSDRPDTQYF.

This sequence joins TRBV19 and TRBJ1-2; D is unclear. CDR1 is LNHDA and CDR2 is SQIVND in the germline V gene (reference sequence). The CDR3 consists of 14 residues. The ends were cut back, 7 bases at V and 2 bases at J, with 14 bases in the middle. Written as DNA, the CDR3 is TGTGCCAGTATACAACCCCCGCACAACTATGGCTACACCTTC. Protein sequence: CASIQPPHNYGYTF. Full variable domain (outside the CDR3, taken from reference TRBV19 and TRBJ1-2): DGGITQSPKYLFRKEGQNVTLSCEQNLNHDAMYWYRQDPGQGLRLIYYSQIVNDFQKGDIAEGYSVSREKKESFPLTVTSAQKNPTAFYLCASIQPPHNYGYTFGSGTRLTVV.

The chain is built from TRBV2 and TRBJ2-7; D possibly matches TRBD1 or TRBD2 (7 bases each). V was trimmed by 0 bases and J by 2 bases, leaving 14 bases between them. Germline V gene lookup returns CDR1 SNHLY and CDR2 FYNNEI. The CDR3 is made up of 16 amino acids. The CDR3 nucleotides read TGTGCCAGCAGTGAAGCGCGGGGGACAGTGGCCTACGAGCAGTACTTC. Encoded protein: CASSEARGTVAYEQYF.

This chain connects TRBV11-3 to TRBJ1-1; D is possibly TRBD1 (5 bases). The ends were cut back, 1 base at V and 5 bases at J, with 8 bases in the middle. The germline V gene encodes CDR1 SGHNT and CDR2 YENEEA. This CDR3 contains 13 residues. Here the CDR3 reads CASSLVGVTEAFF. CDR3 nucleotides: TGTGCCAGCAGCTTAGTAGGGGTGACTGAAGCTTTCTTT.

The CDR3 reads CASSISGTGNQPQHF. The CDR3 DNA reads TGTGCCAGTAGTATTTCCGGGACAGGCAATCAGCCCCAGCATTTT. The chain has TRBV19 and TRBJ1-5; 7 bases align to TRBD1. From germline, CDR1 is LNHDA and CDR2 SQIVND (reference sequence). With 3 bases clipped from V and 2 bases from J, the junction kept 4 bases outside the gene matches. The CDR3 has 15 amino acids.

This chain uses TRBV7-9 with TRBJ1-5; D gene ambiguous. Germline CDR1 SEHNR, CDR2 FQNEAQ (reference sequence). The CDR3 extends over 13 amino acids. Trimming took off 3 bases at V and 2 bases at J, with 5 bases between the two ends. CDR3 nucleotides: TGTGCCAGCAGCTTTTCTGGCAATCAGCCCCAGCATTTT. This translates into CASSFSGNQPQHF.

The V gene is TRBV7-8, the J gene TRBJ2-3, with D uncertain. V lost 3 bases and J lost 3, with 13 bases in between. From germline, CDR1 is SGHVS and CDR2 FQNEAQ. The CDR3 loop spans 15 amino acids. The DNA of the CDR3 is TGTGCCAGCAGCTTCAGCACAATATATACAGATACGCAGTATTTT. Its translation is CASSFSTIYTDTQYF.

The J gene is TRBJ2-1, the V gene TRBV4-2; D uncertain. The V gene's germline CDR1 is LGHNA and CDR2 YNFKEQ. The CDR3 runs 14 residues. The ends were cut back, 2 bases at V and 6 bases at J, with 11 bases in the middle. CDR3 residues: CASSQPSGVNEQFF. The CDR3 DNA follows: TGTGCCAGCAGCCAACCCTCCGGCGTCAATGAGCAGTTCTTC.

The gene calls are TRBV5-6 and TRBJ1-1; D gene ambiguous. CDR1 is SGHDT, CDR2 YYEEEE, per germline. Trimming removed 2 bases from V and 0 bases from J, with 11 bases in between. The CDR3 runs to 15 residues. The CDR3 coding sequence is TGTGCCAGCAGCTTACTTTGGGTTTTGAACACTGAAGCTTTCTTT. Translation: CASSLLWVLNTEAFF.

V gene TRBV19 combines with J gene TRBJ1-5; 12 bases match TRBD1. Germline lookup yields CDR1 LNHDA and CDR2 SQIVND (reference sequence). The CDR3 consists of 19 residues. V was clipped by 11 bases and J by 1 base; unmatched bases: 18. The DNA of the CDR3 is TGTGCCTCTCAAGGGCCAAGGGACAGGGGGCAAGGAAGCAATCAGCCCCAGCATTTT. Translation gives CASQGPRDRGQGSNQPQHF.

In this sample, this clone turned up a few times. The genes are TRBV6-4 and TRBJ1-1, with D hard to call. Germline V CDR1 and CDR2: MRHNA, SNTAGT. The CDR3 covers 13 residues. V lost 3 bases to trimming and J lost 7 bases, with 12 bases between them. CDR3 in amino acids: CASSDEGTHEAFF. The CDR3 region has the DNA TGTGCCAGCAGTGATGAGGGTACCCATGAAGCTTTCTTT.

The chain is built from TRBV28 and TRBJ1-4; a possible D gene is TRBD1 (5 bases). Trimming took 6 bases from V and 6 from J, leaving 14 bases between them. Germline values: CDR1 MDHEN, CDR2 SYDVKM. CDR3 size: 14 residues. The CDR3 region is CASRGGGVDEKLFF. DNA for the CDR3: TGTGCCAGCAGGGGTGGGGGAGTCGATGAAAAACTGTTTTTT.

The chain recombines TRBV6-1 with TRBJ2-1; tentative D call: TRBD2 (5 bases). Trimming took off 6 bases at V and 3 bases at J, with 12 bases between the two ends. Germline-derived CDR1 and CDR2 are MNHNS and SASEGT. The CDR3 totals 14 residues. This chain's CDR3 is CASSGSGSYNEQFF. The CDR3 DNA reads as TGTGCCAGCAGCGGGTCGGGGAGCTACAATGAGCAGTTCTTC.

This sequence joins TRBV11-1 and TRBJ1-1; 8 bases align to TRBD1. Germline trimming cut 8 bases from V and 0 bases from J; bases unmatched to any gene: 8. CDR1 SGHAT and CDR2 FQDESV come from the germline V gene (reference sequence). The CDR3 sequence is 15 residues long. The CDR3 coding sequence is TGTGCCAGCGGGAACCTGGGACAGGTGAACACTGAAGCTTTCTTT. Amino acid sequence: CASGNLGQVNTEAFF.

There are a few counts of this clone. This rearrangement joins TRBV11-2 to TRBJ2-7; D ambiguous. CDR1 and CDR2 from the germline V gene are SGHAT and FQNNGV. The CDR3 is 15 amino acids. Trimming shortened V by 5 bases and J by 4 bases, and 18 bases separated the two germline ends. CDR3 in amino acids: CASSPQATSLYEQYF. The CDR3 DNA reads TGTGCCAGCAGCCCCCAGGCCACGTCTCTTTACGAGCAGTACTTC.

This clone has just one count. The chain uses TRBV11-3 and TRBJ2-7, with D unclear. Germline V gene sequence: CDR1 SGHNT, CDR2 YENEEA. This CDR3 region has 14 residues. V was pared by 5 bases and J by 5 bases, with 16 bases between. The CDR3 DNA sequence: TGTGCCAGCAGCCCGCCCGGCCTTGGGGACGAGCAGTACTTC. Its translation: CASSPPGLGDEQYF.

J is TRBJ2-1 and V is TRBV9, with D perhaps TRBD1 (6 bases). CDR3 length: 16 amino acids. V lost 4 bases, J lost 6 bases, and 20 bases lay in between. Germline V lookup: CDR1 SGDLS, CDR2 YYNGEE. The CDR3 sequence: CASSRQPGQNFNEQFF. CDR3 DNA sequence: TGTGCCAGCAGCAGACAACCGGGACAAAACTTCAATGAGCAGTTCTTC.

This clone was counted once. The chain carries TRBV7-3 and TRBJ2-1, with no clear D. The V gene's germline CDR1 is SGHTA and CDR2 FQGTGA. This CDR3 has 13 amino acids. Trimming shortened V by 1 base and J by 4 bases, and 5 bases separated the two germline ends. CDR3 in DNA: TGTGCCAGCAGCTTAATCCCATACAATGAGCAGTTCTTC. Protein sequence: CASSLIPYNEQFF.

This sequence joins TRBV9 and TRBJ2-5; TRBD2 matches at 7 bases. Trimming removed 0 bases from V and 0 bases from J; junction bases left unmatched: 5. CDR1 and CDR2 from the germline V gene are SGDLS and YYNGEE. The CDR3 consists of 16 residues. Here the CDR3 reads CASSVDSGSYQETQYF. The CDR3 DNA is TGTGCCAGCAGCGTAGATAGCGGGTCGTACCAAGAGACCCAGTACTTC.

This rearrangement joins TRBV28 to TRBJ2-7; weak D call: TRBD1 (5 bases). V was trimmed by 7 bases and J by 3 bases, leaving 13 bases between them. Germline V gives CDR1 MDHEN, CDR2 SYDVKM. This CDR3 spans 13 amino acids. The CDR3 sequence is CASTVLGDYEQYF. The CDR3 DNA is TGTGCCAGCACCGTATTAGGGGACTACGAGCAGTACTTC.

V usage is TRBV9 and J usage is TRBJ1-2, with D possibly matching TRBD1 (5 bases). V was shortened by 4 bases and J by 7 bases, with 17 bases between the two germline ends. The CDR3 has 14 residues. Germline loops: CDR1 SGDLS, CDR2 YYNGEE. The CDR3 DNA sequence: TGTGCCAGCAGCCTAGAGTCCGGGGGACGTGGCTACACCTTC. This encodes CASSLESGGRGYTF.

V is TRBV7-2 and J is TRBJ2-7; D call uncertain. Looked up from germline, CDR1 is SGHTA and CDR2 is FQGNSA. Trimming stripped 5 bases from V and 5 bases from J, with 16 bases between. This CDR3 spans 14 amino acids. CDR3: CASSPGPILHEQYF. As DNA, the CDR3 is TGTGCCAGCAGCCCTGGCCCCATCCTGCACGAGCAGTACTTC.

The chain is built from TRBV6-5 and TRBJ1-5; the match to TRBD1 covers 7 bases. CDR3 length: 15 amino acids. With 0 bases clipped from V and 6 bases from J, the junction kept 5 bases outside the gene matches. The germline V gene encodes CDR1 MNHEY and CDR2 SVGAGI. The CDR3 sequence: CASSYSRDRSQPQHF. CDR3 DNA: TGTGCCAGCAGTTACTCTAGGGACAGAAGTCAGCCCCAGCATTTT.

The chain combines TRBV29-1 with TRBJ2-1, with D unclear. V was shortened by 1 base and J by 6 bases, with 4 bases between the two germline ends. This CDR3 region has 11 residues. Germline V gene sequence: CDR1 SQVTM, CDR2 ANQGSEA. The CDR3, as DNA: TGCAGCGTTGAAGGAGGCAATGAGCAGTTCTTC. Encoded protein: CSVEGGNEQFF.

The chain carries TRBV30 and TRBJ1-1, with D perhaps TRBD1 (6 bases). The germline V and J ends were trimmed by 3 bases and 6 bases, with 14 bases remaining between them. There are 13 residues in the CDR3. Germline V gene lookup returns CDR1 GTSNPN and CDR2 SVGIG (reference sequence). This CDR3 is CAWRDTGSPEAFF. The CDR3, as DNA: TGTGCCTGGAGGGACACAGGGTCCCCTGAAGCTTTCTTT.

The V gene is TRBV30, the J gene TRBJ2-7; a possible D gene is TRBD1 (6 bases). Germline lookup yields CDR1 GTSNPN and CDR2 SVGIG (reference sequence). The CDR3 sequence is 15 residues long. Deletions cut 4 bases from V and 0 bases from J, with 16 bases between. Here the CDR3 DNA reads TGTGCCTGGACCCCACGAGACAGGCCCTCCTACGAGCAGTACTTC. It translates to CAWTPRDRPSYEQYF.

This clone occurred once. The chain uses TRBV5-5 and TRBJ2-7; 7 bases are shared with TRBD1. With 1 base clipped from V and 2 bases from J, the junction kept 6 bases outside the gene matches. This CDR3 is built from 15 residues. Germline CDR1 and CDR2: SGHKS and YYEKEE (reference sequence). This CDR3 reads CASSLSGQKAYEQYF. The CDR3 bases are TGTGCCAGCAGCTTGTCGGGACAGAAGGCCTACGAGCAGTACTTC.